These 14 T cell receptor beta chains were sequenced from one sample in a study of regulatory T cells in long-lasting Graves disease. This sample's time point: newly diagnosed GD, antithyroid drugs for less than 3 months. After RNA was extracted from PBMCs, the TCR library was made from it. With iRepertoire HTBI primers and Arm-PCR of CDR3 regions, TCR beta libraries were built. TCRdb processed the multiplex PCR reads anew with MiXCR; each CDR3 protein has one entry. The data show some 370,000 distinct CDR3 sequences, with about 12% seen just once and around 18% held by the top ten. The sample also formed part of further work on T cells in Graves' hyperthyroidism and ophthalmopathy.

The material sequenced was peripheral blood mononuclear cells (PBMCs), taken at new diagnosis, from a patient treated with antithyroid drugs. The receptors were sampled from a woman younger than 35 with Graves disease.

This clonotype was detected ten times or more. This chain links TRBV25-1 with TRBJ2-2, with 7 bases identical to TRBD1. V was pared by 3 bases and J by 7 bases, with 8 bases of the junction left unmatched. This CDR3 contains 15 residues. Germline values: CDR1 MGHDK, CDR2 SYGVNS. The CDR3 DNA follows: TGTGCCAGCAGTGACTCGACAGGGTCTGGCGGGGAGCTGTTTTTT. It encodes CASSDSTGSGGELFF. Variable domain in full (rest from reference TRBV25-1 and TRBJ2-2): EADIYQTPRYLVIGTGKKITLECSQTMGHDKMYWYQQDPGMELHLIHYSYGVNSTEKGDLSSESTVSRIRTEHFPLTLESARPSHTSQYLCASSDSTGSGGELFFGEGSRLTVL.

In its sample, this clonotype was seen many times. CDR3 nucleotides: TGTGCCAGCAGCCCAGGGGGCGTCCGGGATGGCTACACCTTC. This codes for CASSPGGVRDGYTF. This chain connects TRBV7-2 to TRBJ1-2; 8 nucleotides match TRBD1. Trimming cost V 5 bases and J 6 bases; bases outside gene matches: 8. The CDR3 covers 14 residues. The germline V gene encodes CDR1 SGHTA and CDR2 FQGNSA.

V and J are TRBV7-9 and TRBJ1-3; possibly TRBD1 for D (6 bases). Germline assignment: CDR1 SEHNR and CDR2 FQNEAQ (reference sequence). Trimming stripped 3 bases from V and 2 bases from J, with 11 bases between. This CDR3 has 15 residues. The CDR3 nucleotides are TGTGCCAGCAGCTTTGAGGGGGGCGCTGGAAACACCATATATTTT. It yields the protein CASSFEGGAGNTIYF.

This clonotype was detected ten times or more. The chain uses TRBV30 and TRBJ2-3; TRBD2 matches 7 bases. This CDR3 is built from 12 residues. Unmatched junction bases numbered 6, after V lost 4 bases and J lost 8 bases. Germline CDR1 reads GTSNPN; CDR2 reads SVGIG (reference sequence). CDR3 bases: TGTGCCTGGATGGGAGGGTCCGGTACGCAGTATTTT. This encodes CAWMGGSGTQYF.

This chain connects TRBV12-3 or TRBV12-4 to TRBJ1-1, with no clear D. Deletions cut 2 bases from V and 1 base from J, with 11 bases between. The CDR3 has 15 residues. CDR3 DNA: TGTGCCAGCAGTTTATGGTACGGGGAGAACACTGAAGCTTTCTTT. This codes for CASSLWYGENTEAFF.

With respect to this clonotype: Possible read error: a much larger clone is one base away. The chain links TRBV19 to TRBJ1-2; D unresolved. The germline V gene encodes CDR1 LNHDA and CDR2 SQIVND (reference sequence). The V gene lost 2 bases and the J gene lost 5 bases, with 9 bases spanning the gap. This CDR3 comprises 13 residues. CDR3 in DNA: TGTGCCAGTAGTATAAGGCAGCCGTATGGCTACACCTTC. It specifies CASSIRQPYGYTF.

This sequence joins TRBV7-6 and TRBJ2-2; no clear D gene. Trimming removed 6 bases from V and 6 bases from J, with 5 bases in between. The germline CDR1 and CDR2 sequences are SGHVS and FNYEAQ. The CDR3 consists of 11 residues. Here the CDR3 DNA reads TGTGCCAGCAGGTTTGCCGGGGAGCTGTTTTTT. Protein: CASRFAGELFF.

The table lists this clonotype with many counts. This chain connects TRBV27 to TRBJ2-7; 10 positions agree with TRBD2. Trimming removed 2 bases from V and 5 bases from J; junction bases left unmatched: 12. The CDR3 has 17 amino acids. Germline V gene sequence: CDR1 MNHEY, CDR2 SMNVEV (reference sequence). The CDR3 bases are TGTGCCAGCAGTTTACGGCCCTTAGCGGGAGGTTATCACGAGCAGTACTTC. Its translation: CASSLRPLAGGYHEQYF.

The rearrangement links TRBV30 to TRBJ2-5; TRBD2 aligns across 12 bases. Trimming at V came to 0 bases and at J to 3 bases, leaving 5 bases not matched to a gene. Looked up from germline, CDR1 is GTSNPN and CDR2 is SVGIG (reference sequence). This CDR3 comprises 16 residues. CDR3: CAWSVAGLAGKETQYF. DNA for the CDR3: TGTGCCTGGAGTGTTGCTGGACTAGCGGGAAAAGAGACCCAGTACTTC.

The rearrangement joins TRBV14 to TRBJ2-7; D unresolved. The CDR3 covers 15 residues. V was trimmed by 2 bases and J by 6 bases, leaving 17 bases between them. Germline CDR1 and CDR2: SGHDN and FVKESK. In nucleotides, the CDR3 is TGTGCCAGCAGCCAAAAAGGGTGGTATGATTCCGAGCAGTACTTC. Translated, it gives CASSQKGWYDSEQYF.

This clonotype was detected ten times or more. CDR3 nucleotide sequence: TGTGCCAGCAGCTTAGCACCGGGCGGGCCTAAGGGTGAGCAGTTCTTC. This codes for CASSLAPGGPKGEQFF. The rearrangement uses TRBV5-8 and TRBJ2-1; tentative D call: TRBD2 (5 bases). This CDR3 region has 16 residues. Germline V gene lookup returns CDR1 SGHTS and CDR2 YDEGEE. Trimming shortened V by 2 bases and J by 9 bases, and 21 bases separated the two germline ends.

Note on this clonotype: One end of the junction varies from germline; a read error may be responsible. This chain connects TRBV10-1 to TRBJ2-1, with D possibly being TRBD2 (7 bases). Per germline, CDR1 WNHNN and CDR2 SYGVQD (reference sequence). The CDR3 consists of 13 residues. CDR3 DNA: TGCGCCAGCAGTGAGTCGGGGGCGGGAGTCGCTGTCTTC. This gives the protein CASSESGAGVAVF.

The chain carries TRBV14 and TRBJ1-1; D not resolved. The germline V and J ends were trimmed by 0 bases and 1 base, with 30 bases remaining between them. From germline, CDR1 is SGHDN and CDR2 FVKESK. CDR3 size: 22 residues. Written as DNA, the CDR3 is TGTGCCAGCAGCCAAGATCCCCCGGACCTTCAAGAATACCTAAACGGGAACACTGAAGCTTTCTTT. Protein: CASSQDPPDLQEYLNGNTEAFF.

In its sample, this clonotype was seen many times. Compared with germline, one end of the junction differs, possibly owing to a read error. The J gene is TRBJ2-1, the V gene TRBV5-1; D remains unclear. The CDR3 consists of 13 residues. CDR1 is SGHRS, CDR2 YFSETQ, per germline. CDR3 loop: CASSLELYNEQFF. The DNA for the CDR3 is TGTGCCAGCAGCTTAGAACTATACAATGAGCAGTTCTTC.